This TCR beta chain came from a study of beta chain features in type 1 diabetes. Overall study context: Age, gender and cell yields were similar between patients and healthy donors.

Expressed TCRB transcripts were sequenced because the isolated RNA had all been reverse transcribed beforehand. Clones were read by immunoSEQ multiplex PCR, and TCRdb kept only the in-frame ones, dropping some. This sample has hundreds of thousands of clones, with around 15% found just once. This clone was counted a few times. What it binds is unknown. General observations from the study: The naive, central memory and Treg TCRB repertoires looked more alike in patients than they did in healthy donors.

Germline CDR1 is MNHEY and CDR2 is SVGAGI. This CDR3 comprises 15 residues. The ends were cut back, 5 bases at V and 4 bases at J, with 15 bases in the middle. The sequenced sample was naive CD4+ T cells from blood. The chain joins TRBV6-5 to TRBJ1-5; D gene ambiguous. The clonotype was recovered from a young man in good health. This CDR3 is CASSPWTVGNQPQHF. The CDR3 region has the DNA TGTGCCAGCAGTCCCTGGACGGTTGGAAATCAGCCCCAGCATTTT.